The table lists the clone carrying this T cell receptor beta chain with a few counts. Its matching antigen is unknown. A junction boundary mismatches the germline segment, possibly from a read error. This sample was included in a study of cytomegalovirus exposure and HLA in healthy donors. General observations from the study: HLA restriction was apparent for most CMV-associated TCR beta chains in a later analysis. There were under 200 TCR beta chains listed as cytomegalovirus-associated.

In the PCR, 60 Vbeta and 13 Jbeta primers were used. Original processing notes: Unique TCR beta chains numbered about 79 million in a later analysis, with around 10 million shared. Clones were read by immunoSEQ multiplex PCR, and TCRdb kept only the in-frame ones, dropping some. V and J calls and clone size are as listed in that table; D and trimming were resolved from the DNA. The table shows approximately 210,000 clones, with roughly 77% occurring only once. Germline values: CDR1 SSHAT, CDR2 FNYEAQ (reference sequence). This CDR3 is built from 14 residues. The sequencing input was PBMCs. This TCR was recovered from a woman in her 50s in good health and CMV-seronegative. The rearrangement uses TRBV7-7 and TRBJ2-5, with D possibly TRBD2 on 6 matching bases. CDR3 coding DNA: TGTGCTAGCAGCGTGGGGACTGCTACAGAGACCCAGTACTTC. As protein: CASSVGTATETQYF.